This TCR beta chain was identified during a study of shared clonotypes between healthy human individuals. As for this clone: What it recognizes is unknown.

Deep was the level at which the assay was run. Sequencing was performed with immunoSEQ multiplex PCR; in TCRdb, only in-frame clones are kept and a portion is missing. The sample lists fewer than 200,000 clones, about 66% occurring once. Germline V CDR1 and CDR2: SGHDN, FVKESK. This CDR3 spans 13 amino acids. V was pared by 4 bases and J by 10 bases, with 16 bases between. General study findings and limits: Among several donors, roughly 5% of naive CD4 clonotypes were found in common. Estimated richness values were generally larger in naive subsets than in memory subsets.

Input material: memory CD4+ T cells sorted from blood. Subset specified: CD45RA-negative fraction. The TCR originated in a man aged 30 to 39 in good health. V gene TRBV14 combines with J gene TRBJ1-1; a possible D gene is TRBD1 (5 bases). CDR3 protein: CASSPRLMGVAFF. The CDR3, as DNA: TGTGCCAGCAGCCCCCGGTTGATGGGGGTAGCTTTCTTT.